What follows describes a single TCR beta chain. This entry belongs to a study of blood T cell repertoires in COVID-19. Sequencing was performed with immunoSEQ multiplex PCR; in TCRdb, only in-frame clones are kept and a portion is missing. The sample has about 240,000 clones; around 88% are singletons. Germline CDR1 reads SGHDN; CDR2 reads FVKESK. Germline trimming cut 1 base from V and 4 bases from J; bases unmatched to any gene: 2. The CDR3 spans 15 residues. The sequence derives from a young woman who had recovered from COVID-19. The chain recombines TRBV14 with TRBJ2-2; 8 nucleotides agree with TRBD2. Sequenced input: PBMCs or T cells enriched from blood (not recorded which). DNA for the CDR3: TGTGCCAGCAGCCAAGTTCGGGAGGGCACCGGGGAGCTGTTTTTT. Translating it yields CASSQVREGTGELFF.